This TCR beta chain derives from a study of blood T cell repertoires in COVID-19. V shed 6 bases and J shed 4 bases, with 12 bases lying between them. The length of the CDR3 is 13 residues. Germline loops: CDR1 MNHEY, CDR2 SMNVEV (reference sequence). Measured with immunoSEQ multiplex PCR; TCRdb has only the in-frame clones, and not every one. In the table there are 150,000 to 200,000 clones, around 83% of which are singletons. The receptor's source is a woman aged 30 to 39 with active or convalescent COVID-19. The J gene is TRBJ1-2, the V gene TRBV27; unclear D gene. Material for sequencing was peripheral blood. CDR3 bases: TGTGCCAGCAGGAGACAAAGTGGCTATGGCTACACCTTC. It codes for CASRRQSGYGYTF.